Below, one T cell receptor beta chain is given with its context. The CDR3 is 14 amino acids. After removal of 2 bases from V and 7 bases from J, the junction contained 5 bases not matched to a gene. The germline V gene encodes CDR1 SGHNT and CDR2 YYREEE (reference sequence). The source of the sample is a study of cytomegalovirus exposure and HLA in healthy donors. At the level of the study: Unique TCRs numbering around 85 million, obtained from HLA-typed donors, made up an early data release.

Primers included in the PCR were 60 Vbeta and 13 Jbeta primers. Some clones are missing from TCRdb's copy, which holds only in-frame ones; the method was immunoSEQ multiplex PCR. This sample carries 90,000 to 140,000 clones, around 70% of them seen once, and the ten largest clones take around 1.3%. The sequence was obtained from a man aged 40-55 years in good health and CMV-seronegative. The sample comprised PBMCs. This chain joins TRBV5-4 and TRBJ1-3, with 8 bases that match TRBD1. The CDR3, as DNA: TGTGCCAGCAGCTTCGCAGGGGGCCTCAACACCATATATTTT. Its translation: CASSFAGGLNTIYF.